The rows below give T cell receptor beta chains drawn from one sample of a study of early T cells in non-severe SARS-CoV-2 infection. TCRdb redid the calling of the 5' RACE reads with MiXCR, one entry per CDR3 protein. The sample yields over 60,000 distinct CDR3 sequences, 10% seen once. Sequencing was performed on whole blood, taken at baseline. Receptors originate from an adult who was a healthcare worker with PCR-confirmed SARS-CoV-2 infection or an uninfected control (not recorded which). Both conserved end residues are part of each CDR3. D genes are given only for firm matches. The size of a clone is reported for some rows only, either as once, few or many, or as a class for expanded clones.

d_call: .
j_call: TRBJ2-1
clone_size: .
v_call: TRBV4-3
cdr3_length: 16
cdr3_nt: TGCGCCAGCAGCCAAGATAGCCGTTACTCCTACAATGAGCAGTTCTTC
cdr3_aa: CASSQDSRYSYNEQFF

d_call: .
j_call: TRBJ1-1
clone_size: many
v_call: TRBV27
cdr3_length: 13
cdr3_nt: TGTGCCAGCAGTTTTTATCTGGGGACTGAAGCTTTCTTT
cdr3_aa: CASSFYLGTEAFF

d_call: .
j_call: TRBJ1-2
clone_size: .
v_call: TRBV5-6
cdr3_length: 16
cdr3_nt: TGTGCCAGCAGCTTGTTTGGGACTGAGACTAACTATGGCTACACCTTC
cdr3_aa: CASSLFGTETNYGYTF

d_call: .
j_call: TRBJ1-5
clone_size: .
v_call: TRBV20-1
cdr3_length: 15
cdr3_nt: TGCAGTGCTAAGGTATGGACGGATAGCAATCAGCCCCAGCATTTT
cdr3_aa: CSAKVWTDSNQPQHF

d_call: TRBD1
j_call: TRBJ2-1
clone_size: few
v_call: TRBV29-1
cdr3_length: 16
cdr3_nt: TGCAGCGTTGGGGGGACAGGGGAAAAACGGGACAATGAGCAGTTCTTC
cdr3_aa: CSVGGTGEKRDNEQFF

d_call: .
j_call: TRBJ1-6
clone_size: few
v_call: TRBV9
cdr3_length: 18
cdr3_nt: TGTGCCAGCAGCGAACCGAACGATCAAGACAGTTATAATTCACCCCTCCACTTT
cdr3_aa: CASSEPNDQDSYNSPLHF

d_call: TRBD1
j_call: TRBJ2-3
clone_size: .
v_call: TRBV29-1
cdr3_length: 14
cdr3_nt: TGCAGCGTACGGACAGGGAGGAGCACAGATACGCAGTATTTT
cdr3_aa: CSVRTGRSTDTQYF

d_call: TRBD1
j_call: TRBJ1-2
clone_size: few
v_call: TRBV12-3/TRBV12-4
cdr3_length: 17
cdr3_nt: TGTGCCAGCAGGGCATCCGGGACAGTCAGACCTAACTATGGCTACACCTTC
cdr3_aa: CASRASGTVRPNYGYTF

d_call: TRBD1
j_call: TRBJ1-4
clone_size: many
v_call: TRBV10-3
cdr3_length: 13
cdr3_nt: TGTGCCACCGCCACAGGGGTTAATGAAAAACTGTTTTTT
cdr3_aa: CATATGVNEKLFF

d_call: TRBD2
j_call: TRBJ2-3
clone_size: .
v_call: TRBV5-1
cdr3_length: 15
cdr3_nt: TGCGCCAGCACTTCCGCGGGGGGCCGCACAGATACGCAGTATTTT
cdr3_aa: CASTSAGGRTDTQYF

d_call: .
j_call: TRBJ2-7
clone_size: many
v_call: TRBV7-2
cdr3_length: 13
cdr3_nt: TGTGCCAGCAGCATAACAAGGACCTACGAGCAGTACTTC
cdr3_aa: CASSITRTYEQYF

d_call: .
j_call: TRBJ1-5
clone_size: few
v_call: TRBV20-1
cdr3_length: 12
cdr3_nt: TGCAGTGCTAACAGCGGCAATCAGCCCCAGCATTTT
cdr3_aa: CSANSGNQPQHF

d_call: .
j_call: TRBJ1-5
clone_size: .
v_call: TRBV6-1
cdr3_length: 15
cdr3_nt: TGTGCCAGCAGTGCCGGGCAAAGTGGCAATCAGCCCCAGCATTTT
cdr3_aa: CASSAGQSGNQPQHF

d_call: TRBD2
j_call: TRBJ2-7
clone_size: few
v_call: TRBV6-5
cdr3_length: 15
cdr3_nt: TGTGCCAGCAGTTACACCCCTAGCGGGGCTTACGAGCAGTACTTC
cdr3_aa: CASSYTPSGAYEQYF

d_call: TRBD1
j_call: TRBJ1-3
clone_size: .
v_call: TRBV3-1
cdr3_length: 14
cdr3_nt: TGTGCCAGCAGCCCGACAGGGGGTCAAAACACCATATATTTT
cdr3_aa: CASSPTGGQNTIYF

d_call: .
j_call: TRBJ1-1
clone_size: .
v_call: TRBV5-1
cdr3_length: 14
cdr3_nt: TGCGCCAGCAGCTTGAAAATTAAAGGGCCTCCAGCTTTCTTT
cdr3_aa: CASSLKIKGPPAFF

d_call: TRBD2
j_call: TRBJ2-5
clone_size: .
v_call: TRBV20-1
cdr3_length: 14
cdr3_nt: TGCAGTGCGAAGCCAGCGGGGGCCCAAGAGACCCAGTACTTC
cdr3_aa: CSAKPAGAQETQYF

d_call: .
j_call: TRBJ2-3
clone_size: .
v_call: TRBV12-3/TRBV12-4
cdr3_length: 19
cdr3_nt: TGTGCCAGCAGTTATAATCCGACTCGGGACACTAAGGGGAAAAATACGCAGTATTTT
cdr3_aa: CASSYNPTRDTKGKNTQYF

d_call: .
j_call: TRBJ2-3
clone_size: .
v_call: TRBV14
cdr3_length: 15
cdr3_nt: TGTGCCAGCAGCGCGGGACAGCCTAGCACAGATACGCAGTATTTT
cdr3_aa: CASSAGQPSTDTQYF

d_call: .
j_call: TRBJ2-1
clone_size: .
v_call: TRBV12-3/TRBV12-4
cdr3_length: 15
cdr3_nt: TGTGCCAGCAGCTCCCCGGGGAGGGGGGTCAATGAGCAGTTCTTC
cdr3_aa: CASSSPGRGVNEQFF

d_call: .
j_call: TRBJ2-2
clone_size: many
v_call: TRBV4-1
cdr3_length: 16
cdr3_nt: TGCGCCAGCAGCCAGGGAACAGGGCCCAACACCGGGGAGCTGTTTTTT
cdr3_aa: CASSQGTGPNTGELFF

d_call: TRBD2
j_call: TRBJ2-1
clone_size: .
v_call: TRBV6-5
cdr3_length: 16
cdr3_nt: TGTGCCAGCACCCGGACTAGCGGGGGGGCCAGGAATGAGCAGTTCTTC
cdr3_aa: CASTRTSGGARNEQFF

d_call: .
j_call: TRBJ1-5
clone_size: many
v_call: TRBV6-6
cdr3_length: 14
cdr3_nt: TGTGCCAGCAATAATGGGAATAGCAATCAGCCCCAGCATTTT
cdr3_aa: CASNNGNSNQPQHF

d_call: .
j_call: TRBJ2-1
clone_size: many
v_call: TRBV5-6
cdr3_length: 13
cdr3_nt: TGTGCCAGCATGCAGCCCGCGAAGGGTGAGCAGTTCTTC
cdr3_aa: CASMQPAKGEQFF

d_call: .
j_call: TRBJ1-1
clone_size: few
v_call: TRBV5-5
cdr3_length: 16
cdr3_nt: TGTGCCAGCAGCCCCGAGTTTGTGCAGGCGAACACTGAAGCTTTCTTT
cdr3_aa: CASSPEFVQANTEAFF

d_call: .
j_call: TRBJ1-4
clone_size: .
v_call: TRBV5-1
cdr3_length: 14
cdr3_nt: TGCGCCAGCAGCTTGCTTGAGGCAGATGAAAAACTGTTTTTT
cdr3_aa: CASSLLEADEKLFF

d_call: .
j_call: TRBJ1-1
clone_size: .
v_call: TRBV6-6
cdr3_length: 14
cdr3_nt: TGTGCCAGCAGTTACTCAGGGGTGAACACTGAAGCTTTCTTT
cdr3_aa: CASSYSGVNTEAFF

d_call: .
j_call: TRBJ1-1
clone_size: few
v_call: TRBV6-2/TRBV6-3
cdr3_length: 15
cdr3_nt: TGTGCCAGCAGCAGGGACCGACCTCGAGGGACTGAAGCTTTCTTT
cdr3_aa: CASSRDRPRGTEAFF

d_call: .
j_call: TRBJ2-2
clone_size: few
v_call: TRBV5-8
cdr3_length: 14
cdr3_nt: TGTGCCAGCAGCCCCTGGACAATCACCGGGGAGCTGTTTTTT
cdr3_aa: CASSPWTITGELFF

d_call: .
j_call: TRBJ1-6
clone_size: many
v_call: TRBV24-1
cdr3_length: 16
cdr3_nt: TGTGCCGCTCCCCGGAGGCTTCAGGGAGGGAATTCACCCCTCCACTTT
cdr3_aa: CAAPRRLQGGNSPLHF

d_call: TRBD1
j_call: TRBJ2-2
clone_size: .
v_call: TRBV19
cdr3_length: 17
cdr3_nt: TGTGCCAGTAGGGAGGATTTAGGGACAGACCTCACCGGGGAGCTGTTTTTT
cdr3_aa: CASREDLGTDLTGELFF

d_call: .
j_call: TRBJ2-2
clone_size: many
v_call: TRBV7-6
cdr3_length: 13
cdr3_nt: TGTGCCAGCAGCTTAGTGGGTTACGGGGAGCTGTTTTTT
cdr3_aa: CASSLVGYGELFF

d_call: TRBD1
j_call: TRBJ2-7
clone_size: few
v_call: TRBV5-4
cdr3_length: 13
cdr3_nt: TGTGCCAGCAGTCGGGACAGGGGGCCTGAGCAGTACTTC
cdr3_aa: CASSRDRGPEQYF

d_call: .
j_call: TRBJ1-5
clone_size: few
v_call: TRBV12-3/TRBV12-4
cdr3_length: 15
cdr3_nt: TGTGCCAGCAGTGTCACAGGGTATAGCAATCAGCCCCAGCATTTT
cdr3_aa: CASSVTGYSNQPQHF

d_call: .
j_call: TRBJ2-3
clone_size: many
v_call: TRBV24-1
cdr3_length: 13
cdr3_nt: TGTGCCACCAGTGTGGGGGCCACAGATACGCAGTATTTT
cdr3_aa: CATSVGATDTQYF

d_call: .
j_call: TRBJ1-3
clone_size: many
v_call: TRBV18
cdr3_length: 14
cdr3_nt: TGTGCCAGCAGAACGGGGGAATCGGGAAACACCATATATTTT
cdr3_aa: CASRTGESGNTIYF

d_call: .
j_call: TRBJ1-4
clone_size: .
v_call: TRBV30
cdr3_length: 14
cdr3_nt: TGTGCCTGGAGTGAGGGCAGGGGATACGAAAAACTGTTTTTT
cdr3_aa: CAWSEGRGYEKLFF

d_call: TRBD1
j_call: TRBJ1-2
clone_size: many
v_call: TRBV6-5
cdr3_length: 13
cdr3_nt: TGTGCCATCGGACAGGGAGCCAACTATGGCTACACCTTC
cdr3_aa: CAIGQGANYGYTF

d_call: .
j_call: TRBJ2-7
clone_size: few
v_call: TRBV6-6
cdr3_length: 15
cdr3_nt: TGTGCCAGCACTCTGAGAGGGGCTACCACCTACGAGCAGTACTTC
cdr3_aa: CASTLRGATTYEQYF

d_call: .
j_call: TRBJ1-6
clone_size: few
v_call: TRBV9
cdr3_length: 14
cdr3_nt: TGTGCCAGCAGCGCTTTAACAGGGAATTCACCCCTCCACTTT
cdr3_aa: CASSALTGNSPLHF

d_call: TRBD2
j_call: TRBJ2-1
clone_size: few
v_call: TRBV7-8
cdr3_length: 16
cdr3_nt: TGTGCCAGCAGCTTAGCTGGTAGCGGGGGTTACAATGAGCAGTTCTTC
cdr3_aa: CASSLAGSGGYNEQFF

d_call: .
j_call: TRBJ1-2
clone_size: .
v_call: TRBV3-1
cdr3_length: 14
cdr3_nt: TGTGCCAGCAGCCAACTCCCGGGTTCCTATGGCTACACCTTC
cdr3_aa: CASSQLPGSYGYTF

d_call: TRBD2
j_call: TRBJ2-1
clone_size: .
v_call: TRBV7-9
cdr3_length: 15
cdr3_nt: TGTGCCAGCAGCCCCATAGCGGGGGCCGTTAAAGAGCAGTTCTTC
cdr3_aa: CASSPIAGAVKEQFF

d_call: TRBD1
j_call: TRBJ2-1
clone_size: many
v_call: TRBV5-1
cdr3_length: 16
cdr3_nt: TGCGCCAGCAGCGTGGTTGGACAGGGGCTTTACAATGAGCAGTTCTTC
cdr3_aa: CASSVVGQGLYNEQFF

d_call: .
j_call: TRBJ2-1
clone_size: .
v_call: TRBV7-2
cdr3_length: 14
cdr3_nt: TGTGCCAGCAGCTTATATGGGTCCTACAATGAGCAGTTCTTC
cdr3_aa: CASSLYGSYNEQFF

d_call: .
j_call: TRBJ1-5
clone_size: few
v_call: TRBV23-1
cdr3_length: 12
cdr3_nt: TGCGCCAGCCAAGATAGCAATCAGCCCCAGCATTTT
cdr3_aa: CASQDSNQPQHF

d_call: .
j_call: TRBJ2-7
clone_size: many
v_call: TRBV20-1
cdr3_length: 15
cdr3_nt: TGCAGTGCTAGAGATAGACAGATAAGCTCCTACGAGCAGTACTTC
cdr3_aa: CSARDRQISSYEQYF

d_call: TRBD1
j_call: TRBJ1-1
clone_size: .
v_call: TRBV6-5
cdr3_length: 13
cdr3_nt: TGTGCCAGCAGTTTAGGGACAGGGACTGAAGCTTTCTTT
cdr3_aa: CASSLGTGTEAFF

d_call: .
j_call: TRBJ2-3
clone_size: many
v_call: TRBV7-9
cdr3_length: 14
cdr3_nt: TGTGCCAGCAGCTTAGAGGGAGCGTCCGCAGTGAAGAAATTT
cdr3_aa: CASSLEGASAVKKF

d_call: .
j_call: TRBJ2-2
clone_size: many
v_call: TRBV14
cdr3_length: 15
cdr3_nt: TGTGCCAGCAGCTTGAGGACAGCCGCCACCGGGGAGCTGTTTTTT
cdr3_aa: CASSLRTAATGELFF

d_call: TRBD1
j_call: TRBJ2-3
clone_size: .
v_call: TRBV20-1
cdr3_length: 13
cdr3_nt: TGCGGCCTCCGGGACAGGGTGGGGGAGACGCAGTATTTT
cdr3_aa: CGLRDRVGETQYF

d_call: .
j_call: TRBJ2-2
clone_size: many
v_call: TRBV5-1
cdr3_length: 13
cdr3_nt: TGCGCCAGCAGACAGGACGGGACCGGGGAGCTGTTTTTT
cdr3_aa: CASRQDGTGELFF

d_call: TRBD2
j_call: TRBJ2-1
clone_size: .
v_call: TRBV5-1
cdr3_length: 15
cdr3_nt: TGCGCCAGCAGCTTGGTTAGCGGGGGGGCCGTAGGGCAGTTCTTC
cdr3_aa: CASSLVSGGAVGQFF